Listed here are 25 T cell receptor beta chains from one sample, sequenced in a study of identical twins. In TCRdb, the 5' RACE reads were re-called with MiXCR into one record per CDR3 protein. This table holds hundreds of thousands of distinct CDR3 sequences, 21% found once. These data also featured in a second study, about T cells expressing NK-cell markers.

The sequencing sample was made of PBMCs. The receptors stem from a woman between 18 and 29 years old in good health.

This chain joins TRBV5-1 and TRBJ2-5, with D tentatively TRBD1 or TRBD2 (6 bases each). The CDR3 consists of 13 residues. V dropped 4 bases and J dropped 5 bases, with 12 bases sitting between them. Germline CDR1 is SGHRS and CDR2 is YFSETQ. CDR3 in amino acids: CASSEGGLETQYF. In nucleotides, the CDR3 is TGCGCCAGCAGCGAAGGGGGGTTGGAGACCCAGTACTTC.

This clonotype was recorded many times. The chain recombines TRBV10-3 with TRBJ2-3; a weak D match, TRBD2 (5 bases). In germline, CDR1 is ENHRY, CDR2 SYGVKD. The CDR3 extends over 15 amino acids. V dropped 2 bases and J dropped 5 bases, with 14 bases sitting between them. CDR3 in DNA: TGTGCCATCAGTGAGAGAGTTAGCGCGGGAGATACGCAGTATTTT. Translating gives CAISERVSAGDTQYF.

This clonotype turned up a few times. The chain carries TRBV24-1 and TRBJ2-3, with TRBD1 as a possible D gene (6 bases). The CDR3 runs to 15 residues. V gave up 4 bases and J gave up 2 bases, with 12 bases separating them. Germline V gene sequence: CDR1 KGHDR, CDR2 SFDVKD. CDR3 residues: CATSEGTHPTDTQYF. The CDR3 nucleotides are TGTGCCACCAGTGAAGGGACACACCCCACAGATACGCAGTATTTT.

The chain joins TRBV9 to TRBJ2-3; D uncertain. Germline values: CDR1 SGDLS, CDR2 YYNGEE. The V gene lost 3 bases and the J gene lost 4 bases, with 9 bases spanning the gap. CDR3 length: 13 residues. This chain's CDR3 is CASSAGPPDTQYF. DNA for the CDR3: TGTGCCAGCAGCGCGGGTCCCCCAGATACGCAGTATTTT.

This clonotype appeared many times. V and J are TRBV19 and TRBJ2-1; D might be TRBD2 (6 bases). V lost 5 bases and J 4 bases, leaving 18 bases between the germline ends. Germline V gene sequence: CDR1 LNHDA, CDR2 SQIVND (reference sequence). The CDR3 runs to 16 residues. The CDR3 loop reads CASSPPPGLPYNEQFF. CDR3 sequence (DNA): TGTGCCAGTAGTCCCCCACCGGGACTGCCATACAATGAGCAGTTCTTC.

This clonotype was recorded at least ten times. This chain uses TRBV3-1 with TRBJ2-1, with D tentatively TRBD1 or TRBD2 (6 bases each). Germline V gene data show CDR1 as LGHDT and CDR2 as YNNKEL (reference sequence). This CDR3 region has 13 residues. The V gene lost 1 base and the J gene lost 6 bases, with 7 bases spanning the gap. The CDR3 here is CASSQGGANEQFF. CDR3 nucleotides: TGTGCCAGCAGCCAAGGGGGGGCCAATGAGCAGTTCTTC.

This clonotype was observed a few times. CDR3 sequence reads: CASSFPGTGRYEQYF. CDR3 nucleotides: TGTGCCAGCAGTTTTCCCGGGACAGGGCGCTACGAGCAGTACTTC. V is TRBV27 and J is TRBJ2-7, with TRBD1 matching over 9 bases. The CDR3 has 15 residues. V lost 3 bases to trimming and J lost 3 bases; unmatched junction nucleotides: 6. Germline V gene sequence: CDR1 MNHEY, CDR2 SMNVEV (reference sequence).

This clonotype was detected a few times. The V call is TRBV6-2 or TRBV6-3, the J call TRBJ2-1, with 7 bases matching TRBD2. The CDR3 has 14 amino acids. CDR1 and CDR2 (germline): MNHEY, SVGEGT. V gave up 5 bases and J gave up 4 bases; unmatched junction bases: 5. The CDR3 loop is CASSPLAPYNEQFF. CDR3 sequence (DNA): TGTGCCAGCAGTCCACTAGCGCCTTACAATGAGCAGTTCTTC.

At least ten counts were recorded for this clonotype. The V and J genes are TRBV29-1 and TRBJ2-5; D unclear. This CDR3 has 13 amino acids. The ends were cut back, 5 bases at V and 3 bases at J, with 13 bases in the middle. Germline CDR1 reads SQVTM; CDR2 reads ANQGSEA. Here the CDR3 reads CSVTQRSEETQYF. The CDR3, as DNA: TGCAGCGTTACGCAACGATCTGAAGAGACCCAGTACTTC. Full variable domain (rest looked up from reference TRBV29-1 and TRBJ2-5): SAVISQKPSRDICQRGTSLTIQCQVDSQVTMMFWYRQQPGQSLTLIATANQGSEATYESGFVIDKFPISRPNLTFSTLTVSNMSPEDSSIYLCSVTQRSEETQYFGPGTRLLVL.

At least ten counts were recorded for this clonotype. The DNA is left out, because the CDR3 cannot be placed on it with certainty; the CDR3 is given as TCRdb lists it. The chain is built from TRBV12-3 or TRBV12-4 and TRBJ2-1; the listed D gene, TRBD1, was not tested against the DNA. Including both end residues, the CDR3 is 13 amino acids long. The CDR3 is CASSSSGLNEQFF.

This clonotype was seen a few times. The chain recombines TRBV10-3 with TRBJ2-7; the D gene is possibly TRBD2 (6 bases). V lost 3 bases, J lost 2 bases, and 11 bases lay in between. The CDR3 sequence is 14 residues long. Germline lookup yields CDR1 ENHRY and CDR2 SYGVKD. The CDR3 sequence is CAISDGSGPYEQYF. The CDR3 region has the DNA TGTGCCATCAGTGATGGTAGCGGTCCCTACGAGCAGTACTTC.

This clonotype turned up a few times. One junction end does not reproduce the germline sequence, and a read error may be involved. The CDR3 loop reads CASSGDLSETQYF. CDR3 bases: TGTGCCAGCAGCGGGGACTTGTCAGAAACGCAGTATTTT. The chain has TRBV7-8 and TRBJ2-3; D may be TRBD2 (6 bases). Germline V gene lookup returns CDR1 SGHVS and CDR2 FQNEAQ. There are 13 residues in the CDR3.

The sample holds a few counts of this clonotype. The CDR3 nucleotides are TGTGCCAGCAGTTATTCGGTCCTAAACACTGAAGCTTTCTTT. Its translation is CASSYSVLNTEAFF. This rearrangement joins TRBV6-2 or TRBV6-3 to TRBJ1-1; D gene uncertain. CDR3 length equals 14 residues. V shed 3 bases and J shed 2 bases, with 10 bases lying between them. Per the germline V gene, CDR1 is MNHEY and CDR2 is SVGEGT.

The chain uses TRBV5-1 and TRBJ1-2, with D unresolved. In germline, CDR1 is SGHRS, CDR2 YFSETQ. V lost 5 bases to trimming and J lost 6 bases, with 14 bases between them. The CDR3 loop spans 13 amino acids. DNA for the CDR3: TGCGCCAGCAGGGAGGGTGAGGAGGATGGCTACACCTTC. Residues: CASREGEEDGYTF.

J is TRBJ1-3 and V is TRBV6-5; D remains unclear. The germline CDR1 and CDR2 sequences are MNHEY and SVGAGI. The CDR3 is 16 residues long. Trimming pared 0 bases from V and 1 base from J, leaving 10 bases between. In DNA form, the CDR3 reads TGTGCCAGCAGTTACTCGTTAGCCGGATCTGGAAACACCATATATTTT. Translating it yields CASSYSLAGSGNTIYF.

This clonotype has ten or more counts. V is TRBV20-1 and J is TRBJ2-7; D possibly corresponds to TRBD2 (5 bases). The ends were cut back, 5 bases at V and 5 bases at J, with 16 bases in the middle. This CDR3 is 13 amino acids long. Germline CDR1 and CDR2: DFQATT and SNEGSKA (reference sequence). The DNA for the CDR3 is TGCAGTGCTGGACTCAGACTTATGCACGAGCAGTACTTC. Translated: CSAGLRLMHEQYF.

In its sample, this clonotype was seen many times. V usage is TRBV12-3 or TRBV12-4 and J usage is TRBJ1-5, with D hard to call. V lost 7 bases, J lost 6 bases, and 13 bases lay in between. The CDR3 spans 13 residues. The CDR3 coding sequence is TGTGCCAGCACCCCAGCTATTGGTCAGCCCCAGCATTTT. Translating it yields CASTPAIGQPQHF.

This chain joins TRBV24-1 and TRBJ2-3; the D is unclear. Germline V gene sequence: CDR1 KGHDR, CDR2 SFDVKD. V was cut by 3 bases and J by 5 bases, with 11 bases left in between. The CDR3 is made up of 14 amino acids. In DNA, the CDR3 is TGTGCCACCAGTGATGCAAAGTCTCTAGATACGCAGTATTTT. This encodes CATSDAKSLDTQYF.

This clonotype turned up a few times. This rearrangement joins TRBV4-3 to TRBJ2-7, with TRBD2 matching 8 bases. Germline V gives CDR1 LGHNA, CDR2 YSLEER. The CDR3 runs to 15 residues. Losses at the gene ends were 2 bases for V and 1 base for J; bases not matched to a gene: 4. The CDR3 loop reads CASSQIREGSYEQYF. DNA of the CDR3: TGCGCCAGCAGCCAAATACGGGAGGGGTCCTACGAGCAGTACTTC.

Here the CDR3 DNA reads TGTGCCAGCAGCCAAAGGCAGGCCGGACCCGGGGAGCTGTTTTTT. Amino acids: CASSQRQAGPGELFF. The V call is TRBV9, the J call TRBJ2-2; D is undetermined. Germline values: CDR1 SGDLS, CDR2 YYNGEE. The V and J ends lost 4 bases and 6 bases respectively, with 16 bases between them. CDR3 size: 15 residues.

The chain carries TRBV27 and TRBJ2-7; 8 positions agree with TRBD2. Per germline, CDR1 MNHEY and CDR2 SMNVEV (reference sequence). The CDR3 loop spans 15 amino acids. Losses at the gene ends were 0 bases for V and 6 bases for J; bases not matched to a gene: 7. CDR3 region: CASSLSGLGLGEQYF. The CDR3 bases are TGTGCCAGCAGTTTATCGGGACTAGGCTTGGGCGAGCAGTACTTC.

V gene TRBV7-9 combines with J gene TRBJ2-1; 10 bases align to TRBD1. Trimming at V came to 5 bases and at J to 4 bases, leaving 8 bases not matched to a gene. This CDR3 region has 16 residues. Germline V gene data show CDR1 as SEHNR and CDR2 as FQNEAQ (reference sequence). CDR3 coding DNA: TGTGCCAGCAGCCCCCCCGGGACAGGGGCGTACAATGAGCAGTTCTTC. Protein: CASSPPGTGAYNEQFF.

V usage is TRBV7-2 and J usage is TRBJ2-7; 12 bases match TRBD2. CDR3 length: 14 amino acids. Germline values: CDR1 SGHTA, CDR2 FQGNSA. The J segment lost 4 bases and the V segment lost 6 bases, leaving 4 bases of the junction unmatched. As DNA, the CDR3 is TGTGCCAGCAGAAGGACTAGCGGGACTTACGAGCAGTACTTC. It specifies CASRRTSGTYEQYF.

The CDR3 sequence is CASSRDRGQQPQHF. The CDR3 DNA is TGTGCCAGCTCACGAGACAGGGGGCAACAGCCCCAGCATTTT. The chain links TRBV18 to TRBJ1-5; 10 nucleotides line up with TRBD1. Unmatched junction bases numbered 4, after V lost 4 bases and J lost 7 bases. Germline loops: CDR1 KGHSH, CDR2 LQKENI. The CDR3 spans 14 residues. Combining the CDR3 with reference TRBV18 and TRBJ1-5 gives the whole variable domain NAGVMQNPRHLVRRRGQEARLRCSPMKGHSHVYWYRQLPEEGLKFMVYLQKENIIDESGMPKERFSAEFPKEGPSILRIQQVVRGDSAAYFCASSRDRGQQPQHFGDGTRLSIL.

This clonotype showed up just a few times. This rearrangement joins TRBV4-3 to TRBJ2-2; 8 nucleotides match TRBD2. Germline assignment: CDR1 LGHNA and CDR2 YSLEER. The CDR3 covers 17 residues. V lost 3 bases to trimming and J lost 7 bases; unmatched junction nucleotides: 13. CDR3 DNA: TGCGCCAGCAGCCATCCCGGACTTCGGGGGGGCGGCGGGGAGCTGTTTTTT. Amino acids: CASSHPGLRGGGGELFF.